The present entry profiles one T cell receptor beta chain with its context. The table lists this clonotype with many counts. Its antigen is currently not known. No base quality information exists; no much larger clone differs at one position. The hyperthyroidism patients were 18 to 65 years old and newly diagnosed, with a disease duration of less than 2 months. Anyone with other autoimmune diseases, uncontrolled infections, pregnancy or lactation was excluded from the study. Diagnosis relied on clinical symptoms, serum thyroxine, TRAb, thyroid ultrasound and orbital computed tomography. Total RNA was extracted with Trizol reagent and quality-checked on an Agilent 2100 Bioanalyzer. V sheds 6 bases and J sheds 7 bases, leaving 16 bases between their ends. Reading from cysteine to phenylalanine, the CDR3 counts 14 amino acids. The sequence is cut down to CDR3 DNA, 42 bases in frame from base 1. This entry belongs to a study of Graves' ophthalmopathy and Graves' hyperthyroidism (dated by TCRdb to 2017 to 2018). A note on the overall study: Hyperthyroidism was considered stable if no progression to ophthalmopathy occurred within 18 months of follow-up. Following sample collection, hyperthyroidism patients were given methimazole at a starting dose of 30 mg daily, and ophthalmopathy patients were given high-dose intravenous methylprednisolone. In total, approximately 130 blood samples were TCR-sequenced: roughly 45 ophthalmopathy, some 75 hyperthyroidism and roughly 17 hyperthyroidism-to-ophthalmopathy patients. To explore V-J signatures distinguishing ophthalmopathy from hyperthyroidism, a discovery set of approximately 100 patients (43 ophthalmopathy, around 55 stable hyperthyroidism) was enrolled. In more than five hyperthyroidism patients, T-cell repertoires of thyroid tissue and blood were compared. An independent validation cohort comprised around 19 hyperthyroidism patients and 15 to 17 patients who later progressed from hyperthyroidism to ophthalmopathy. The study used TCR beta repertoire signatures to distinguish Graves' ophthalmopathy from Graves' hyperthyroidism and to predict progression to ophthalmopathy.

TCR beta CDR3 regions were amplified from RNA transcripts for repertoire sequencing. The first round was an RT-PCR using HTBI primers with the Qiagen OneStep RT-PCR kit, and this first round was followed by a second-round multiplex PCR, then size selection and purification. Sequencing of the libraries was carried out on an Illumina HiSeq2000 in paired-end mode with 100 bp reads. The study's own analysis went as follows. Reads were processed with SOAPnuke, discarding reads with adapters, uncalled bases, mean Phred below 15, or no exact constant-primer or identifier match. COPE v1.2.5 was used to merge the high-quality paired reads. Unique nucleotide sequences were defined as clonotypes and aligned to IMGT TRB V, D and J references using MiTCR v1.1. Only V-J combinations with frequency above 0.0001 were analysed, covering around 99% of repertoires. For each V-J combination, a TCR clonal expansion and chaos score was defined as the ratio of F50 clonal expansion to chaos observed in the TCRdist matrix. Welch's t-statistics and random forest were used to reduce features to approximately 13 V-J combinations, which were fed into a naive Bayes classifier. Thyroid-blood repertoire similarity was quantified with the Morisita-Horn index. TCRdb trimmed the raw reads at Q25, called clones with MiXCR and kept productive beta chains. Rows with one shared CDR3 protein collapse into an entry with the most common genes and DNA. TCRdb's processing, not the authors', yielded these V and J calls. Counted in this sample were over a million distinct CDR3 sequences; 35% to 40% of them appeared once. 11% of the sample comes from the top ten.

General findings and caveats noted by the study authors: Most expanded thyroid clonotypes with frequency above 0.001 were also detected in blood, suggesting blood repertoires may reflect the thyroid immune response. No statistical method was used to set the sample size in advance, and the investigators knew which group each participant was assigned to. The 13-signature model separated ophthalmopathy from stable hyperthyroidism with roughly 90% sensitivity and about 84% specificity in cross-validation, and 80%/75% in the test set. In validation, the model predicted ophthalmopathy progression with about 71% sensitivity and approximately 78% specificity; roughly 11 predicted patients were CT-confirmed with GO in a median of around 6.5 months.

Material: peripheral blood or thyroid tissue (not recorded which). This chain joins TRBV12-3 or TRBV12-4 to TRBJ1-5; the D gene assignment is ambiguous. The clonotype originates from an adult man with Graves' hyperthyroidism. The nucleotide sequence is TGTGCCAGCAGCCTAGGGCGGATAAGACAGCCCCAGCATTTT. Its translation reads: CASSLGRIRQPQHF.